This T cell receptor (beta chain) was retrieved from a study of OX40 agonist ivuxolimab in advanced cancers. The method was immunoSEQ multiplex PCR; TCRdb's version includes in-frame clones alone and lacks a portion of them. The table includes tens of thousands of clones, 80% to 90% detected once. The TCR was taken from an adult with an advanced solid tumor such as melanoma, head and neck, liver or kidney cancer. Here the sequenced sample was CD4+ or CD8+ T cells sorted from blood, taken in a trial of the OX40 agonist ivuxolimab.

The CDR3 DNA sequence: TGTGCCACCAGCAGTGAGATGCGGGCCACGGGCACAGATACGCAGTATTTT. This codes for CATSSEMRATGTDTQYF. The chain carries TRBV15 and TRBJ2-3; tentative D call: TRBD2 (5 bases). This CDR3 is built from 17 residues. The ends were cut back, 3 bases at V and 1 base at J, with 17 bases in the middle. From germline, CDR1 is LNHNV and CDR2 YYDKDF (reference sequence).